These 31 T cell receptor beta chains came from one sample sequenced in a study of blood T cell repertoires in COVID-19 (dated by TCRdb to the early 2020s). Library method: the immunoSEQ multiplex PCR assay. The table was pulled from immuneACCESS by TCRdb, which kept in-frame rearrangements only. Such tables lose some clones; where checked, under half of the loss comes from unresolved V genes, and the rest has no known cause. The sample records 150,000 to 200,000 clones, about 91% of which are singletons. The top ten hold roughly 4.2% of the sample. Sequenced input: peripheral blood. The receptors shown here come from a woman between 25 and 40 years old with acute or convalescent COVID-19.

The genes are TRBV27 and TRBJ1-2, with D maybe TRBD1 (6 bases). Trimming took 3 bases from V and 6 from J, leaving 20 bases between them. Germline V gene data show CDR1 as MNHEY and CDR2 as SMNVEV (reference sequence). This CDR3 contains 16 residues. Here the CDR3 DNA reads TGTGCCAGCAGTTTCGCCGGGACATTAGGGCTTGATGGCTACACCTTC. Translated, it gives CASSFAGTLGLDGYTF.

CDR3 amino acids: CAISPDTFLGYTF. The CDR3 DNA is TGTGCCATCAGCCCCGACACATTCCTCGGCTACACCTTC. The V and J genes are TRBV10-3 and TRBJ1-2, with D unresolved. V was pared by 6 bases and J by 8 bases, with 16 bases between. CDR3 length: 13 amino acids. Germline lookup yields CDR1 ENHRY and CDR2 SYGVKD.

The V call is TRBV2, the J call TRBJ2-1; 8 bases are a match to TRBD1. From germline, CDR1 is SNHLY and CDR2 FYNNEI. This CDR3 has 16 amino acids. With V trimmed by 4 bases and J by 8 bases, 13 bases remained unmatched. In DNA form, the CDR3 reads TGTGCCAGCAGTGCGACCCAGGGGGCGCCGTCGGATGAGCAGTTCTTC. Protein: CASSATQGAPSDEQFF.

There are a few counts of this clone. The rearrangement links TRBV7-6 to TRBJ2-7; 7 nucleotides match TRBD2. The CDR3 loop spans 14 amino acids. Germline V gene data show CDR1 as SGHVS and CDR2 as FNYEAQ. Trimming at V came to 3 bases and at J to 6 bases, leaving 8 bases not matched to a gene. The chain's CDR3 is CASSFRREDPEQYF. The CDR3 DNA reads TGTGCCAGCAGCTTTAGACGGGAGGACCCCGAGCAGTACTTC.

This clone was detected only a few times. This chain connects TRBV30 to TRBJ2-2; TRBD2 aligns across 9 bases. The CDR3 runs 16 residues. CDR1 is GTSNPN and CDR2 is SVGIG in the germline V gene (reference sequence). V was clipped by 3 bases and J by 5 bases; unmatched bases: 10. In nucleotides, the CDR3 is TGTGCCTGGAGCGGTATAGCGGGAGCCCGAACCGGGGAGCTGTTTTTT. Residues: CAWSGIAGARTGELFF.

The CDR3 loop is CASSERDQPQHF. The CDR3 region has the DNA TGTGCCAGCAGTGAGCGGGATCAGCCCCAGCATTTT. The chain has TRBV2 and TRBJ1-5; D unresolved. Trimming pared 3 bases from V and 5 bases from J, leaving 5 bases between. CDR1 is SNHLY and CDR2 is FYNNEI in the germline V gene. The CDR3 is made up of 12 amino acids.

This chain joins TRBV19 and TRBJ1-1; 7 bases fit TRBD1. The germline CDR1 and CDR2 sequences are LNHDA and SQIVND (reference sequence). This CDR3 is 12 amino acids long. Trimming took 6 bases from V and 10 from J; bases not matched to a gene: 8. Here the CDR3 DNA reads TGTGCCAGTAGACGGACAGGAGAAGCAGCTTTCTTT. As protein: CASRRTGEAAFF.

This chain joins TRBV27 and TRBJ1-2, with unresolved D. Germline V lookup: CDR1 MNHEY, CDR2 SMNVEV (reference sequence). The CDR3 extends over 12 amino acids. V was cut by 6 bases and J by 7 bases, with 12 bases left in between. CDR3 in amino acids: CASRTPIGGYTF. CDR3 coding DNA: TGTGCCAGCAGGACTCCAATAGGTGGCTACACCTTC.

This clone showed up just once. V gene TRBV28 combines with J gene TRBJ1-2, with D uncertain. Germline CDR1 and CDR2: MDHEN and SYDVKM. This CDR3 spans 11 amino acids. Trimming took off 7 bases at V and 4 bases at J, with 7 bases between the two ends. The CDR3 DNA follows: TGTGCCAGCACGTCAGGCTATGGCTACACCTTC. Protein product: CASTSGYGYTF.

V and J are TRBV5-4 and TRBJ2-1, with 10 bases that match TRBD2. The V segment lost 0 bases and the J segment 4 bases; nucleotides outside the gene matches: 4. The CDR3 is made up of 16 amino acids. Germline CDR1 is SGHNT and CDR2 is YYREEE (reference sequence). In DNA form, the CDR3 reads TGTGCCAGCAGCTTGGATGGACTAGCGGTTTACAATGAGCAGTTCTTC. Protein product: CASSLDGLAVYNEQFF.

The CDR3 reads CASSFLAGETQYF. CDR3 in DNA: TGTGCCAGCAGTTTCTTAGCGGGAGAGACCCAGTACTTC. This sequence joins TRBV12-3 or TRBV12-4 and TRBJ2-5; 7 positions agree with TRBD2. Trimming took 3 bases from V and 4 from J; bases not matched to a gene: 2. CDR3 length equals 13 residues.

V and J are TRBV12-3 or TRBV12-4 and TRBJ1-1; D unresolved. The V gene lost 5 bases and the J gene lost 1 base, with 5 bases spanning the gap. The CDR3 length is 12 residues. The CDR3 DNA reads TGTGCCAGCAGTCCAGGGAACACTGAAGCTTTCTTT. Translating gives CASSPGNTEAFF.

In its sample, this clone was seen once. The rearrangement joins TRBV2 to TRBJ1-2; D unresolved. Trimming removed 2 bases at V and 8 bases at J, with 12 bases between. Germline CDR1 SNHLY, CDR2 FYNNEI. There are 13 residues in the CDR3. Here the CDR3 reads CASSELLARGYTF. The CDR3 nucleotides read TGTGCCAGCAGTGAACTACTCGCTCGGGGCTACACCTTC.

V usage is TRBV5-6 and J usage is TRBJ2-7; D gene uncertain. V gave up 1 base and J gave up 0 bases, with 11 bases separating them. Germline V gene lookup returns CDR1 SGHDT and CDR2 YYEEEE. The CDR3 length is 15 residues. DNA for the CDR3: TGTGCCAGCAGCTTGATAAGTTTCGGCTCCTACGAGCAGTACTTC. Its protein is CASSLISFGSYEQYF.

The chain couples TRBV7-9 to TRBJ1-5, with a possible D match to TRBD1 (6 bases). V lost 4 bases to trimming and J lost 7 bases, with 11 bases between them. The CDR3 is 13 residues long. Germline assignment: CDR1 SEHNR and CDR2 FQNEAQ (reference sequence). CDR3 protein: CASSSTGKQPQHF. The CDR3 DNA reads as TGTGCCAGCAGCTCCACAGGGAAACAGCCCCAGCATTTT.

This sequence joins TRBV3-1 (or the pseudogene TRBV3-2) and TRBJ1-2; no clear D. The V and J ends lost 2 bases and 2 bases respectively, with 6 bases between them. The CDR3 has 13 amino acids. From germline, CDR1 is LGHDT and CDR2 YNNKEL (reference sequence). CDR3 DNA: TGTGCCAGCAGCCAAACAGTGAACTATGGCTACACCTTC. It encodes CASSQTVNYGYTF.

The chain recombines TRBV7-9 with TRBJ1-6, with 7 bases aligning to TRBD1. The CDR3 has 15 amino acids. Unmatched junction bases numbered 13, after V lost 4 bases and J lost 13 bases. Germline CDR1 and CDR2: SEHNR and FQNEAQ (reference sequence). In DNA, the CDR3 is TGTGCCAGCAGCTCCCAAAATGTACAGGGGATTCCCCTCCACTTT. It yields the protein CASSSQNVQGIPLHF.

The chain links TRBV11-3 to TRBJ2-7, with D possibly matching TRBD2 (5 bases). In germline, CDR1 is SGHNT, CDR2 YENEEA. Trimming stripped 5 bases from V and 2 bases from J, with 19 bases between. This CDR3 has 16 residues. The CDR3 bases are TGTGCCAGCAGCCCGCTTCTCAGTCCCGGGACCTACGAGCAGTACTTC. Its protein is CASSPLLSPGTYEQYF.

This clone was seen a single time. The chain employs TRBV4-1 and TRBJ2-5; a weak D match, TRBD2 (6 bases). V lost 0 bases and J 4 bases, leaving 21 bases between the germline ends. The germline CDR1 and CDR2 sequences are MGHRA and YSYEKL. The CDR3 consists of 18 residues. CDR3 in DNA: TGCGCCAGCAGCCAAGAGCGGGGCGAGTCAGGGAGCGGAGAGACCCAGTACTTC. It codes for CASSQERGESGSGETQYF.

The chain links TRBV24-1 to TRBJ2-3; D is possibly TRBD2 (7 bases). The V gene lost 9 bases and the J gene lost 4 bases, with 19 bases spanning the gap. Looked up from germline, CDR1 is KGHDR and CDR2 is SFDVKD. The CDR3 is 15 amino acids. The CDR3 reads CATRRGEGPADTQYF. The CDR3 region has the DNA TGTGCCACCCGAAGGGGGGAGGGCCCGGCAGATACGCAGTATTTT.

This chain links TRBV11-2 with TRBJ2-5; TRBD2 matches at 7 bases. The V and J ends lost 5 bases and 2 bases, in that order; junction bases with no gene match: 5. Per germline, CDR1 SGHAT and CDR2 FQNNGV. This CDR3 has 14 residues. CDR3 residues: CASSPFGRQETQYF. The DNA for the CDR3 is TGTGCCAGCAGCCCTTTCGGGAGGCAAGAGACCCAGTACTTC.

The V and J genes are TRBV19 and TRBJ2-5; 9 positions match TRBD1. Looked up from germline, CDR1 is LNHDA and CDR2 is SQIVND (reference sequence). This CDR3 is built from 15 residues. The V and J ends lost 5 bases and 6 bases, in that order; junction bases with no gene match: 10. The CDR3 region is CASSPRQGDVKTQYF. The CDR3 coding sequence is TGTGCCAGTAGTCCCCGACAGGGGGATGTGAAGACCCAGTACTTC.

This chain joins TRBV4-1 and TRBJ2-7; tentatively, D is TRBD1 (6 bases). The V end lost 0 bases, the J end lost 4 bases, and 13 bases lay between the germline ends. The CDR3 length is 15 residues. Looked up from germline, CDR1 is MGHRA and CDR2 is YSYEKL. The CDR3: CASSQDMRQVYEQYF. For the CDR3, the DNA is TGCGCCAGCAGCCAAGATATGCGACAGGTTTACGAGCAGTACTTC.

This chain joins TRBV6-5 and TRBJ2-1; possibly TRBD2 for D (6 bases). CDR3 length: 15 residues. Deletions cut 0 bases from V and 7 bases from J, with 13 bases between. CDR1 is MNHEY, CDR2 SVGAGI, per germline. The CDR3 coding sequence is TGTGCCAGCAGTTACTCCGGGACTTATCGGAATGAGCAGTTCTTC. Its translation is CASSYSGTYRNEQFF.

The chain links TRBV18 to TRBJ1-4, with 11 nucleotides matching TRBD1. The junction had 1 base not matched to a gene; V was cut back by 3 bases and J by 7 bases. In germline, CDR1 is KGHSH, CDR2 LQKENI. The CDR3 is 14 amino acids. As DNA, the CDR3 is TGTGCCAGCTCACCGGGACAGGGGGGTGAAAAACTGTTTTTT. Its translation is CASSPGQGGEKLFF.

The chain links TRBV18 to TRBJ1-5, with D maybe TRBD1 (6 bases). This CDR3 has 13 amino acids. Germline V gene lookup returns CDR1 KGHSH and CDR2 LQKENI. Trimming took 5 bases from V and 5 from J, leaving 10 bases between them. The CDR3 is CASSGDIDQPQHF. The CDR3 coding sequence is TGTGCCAGCTCAGGGGACATAGATCAGCCCCAGCATTTT.

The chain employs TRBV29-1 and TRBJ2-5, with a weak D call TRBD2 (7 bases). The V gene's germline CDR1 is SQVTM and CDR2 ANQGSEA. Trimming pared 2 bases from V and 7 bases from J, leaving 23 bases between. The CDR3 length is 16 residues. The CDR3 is CSVEKGGGGGDGTQYF. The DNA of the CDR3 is TGCAGCGTTGAAAAAGGGGGAGGCGGGGGAGATGGGACCCAGTACTTC.

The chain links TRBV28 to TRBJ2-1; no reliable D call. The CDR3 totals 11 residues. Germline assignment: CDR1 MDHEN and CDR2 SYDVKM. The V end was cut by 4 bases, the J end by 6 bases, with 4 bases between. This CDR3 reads CASSSSNEQFF. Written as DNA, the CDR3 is TGTGCCAGCAGTTCGAGCAATGAGCAGTTCTTC.

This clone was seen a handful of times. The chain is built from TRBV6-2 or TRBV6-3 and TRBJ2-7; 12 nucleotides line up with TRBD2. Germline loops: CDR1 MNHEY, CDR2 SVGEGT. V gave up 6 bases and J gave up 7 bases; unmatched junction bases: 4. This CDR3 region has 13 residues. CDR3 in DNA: TGTGCCAGCAGCCGACTAGCGGGAGCGGAGCAGTACTTC. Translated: CASSRLAGAEQYF.

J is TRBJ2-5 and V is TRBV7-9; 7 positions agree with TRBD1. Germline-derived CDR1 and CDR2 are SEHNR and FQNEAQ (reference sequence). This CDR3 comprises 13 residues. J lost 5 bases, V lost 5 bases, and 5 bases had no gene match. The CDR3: CASSHGDSETQYF. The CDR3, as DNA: TGTGCCAGCAGCCATGGGGACAGCGAGACCCAGTACTTC.

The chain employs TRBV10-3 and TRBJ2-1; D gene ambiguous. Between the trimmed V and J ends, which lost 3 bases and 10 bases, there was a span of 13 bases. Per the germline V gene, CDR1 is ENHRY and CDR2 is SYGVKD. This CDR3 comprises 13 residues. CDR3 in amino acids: CAISEDSTWEQFF. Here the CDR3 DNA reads TGTGCCATCAGTGAAGACTCCACGTGGGAGCAGTTCTTC.